Shown below are 32 T cell receptor beta chains from a single sample sequenced in a study of cytomegalovirus exposure and HLA in healthy donors. 60 Vbeta and 13 Jbeta primers were used in PCR. The assay was immunoSEQ multiplex PCR, and TCRdb's table has in-frame clones only and misses some. This sample has around 160,000 clones, with around 68% found just once. What was sequenced was PBMCs. Receptors originate from a woman in her forties in good health and CMV-seropositive.

V and J are TRBV4-1 and TRBJ2-3; the match to TRBD2 covers 8 bases. The ends lost 3 bases at V and 4 bases at J; junction bases unmatched: 24. The CDR3 spans 21 residues. Germline assignment: CDR1 MGHRA and CDR2 YSYEKL. Here the CDR3 reads CASSQRLGGGREGEPADTQYF. The CDR3 region has the DNA TGCGCCAGCAGCCAGCGGCTGGGGGGGGGCCGGGAGGGCGAACCCGCAGATACGCAGTATTTT.

This clone was observed once. This chain connects TRBV18 to TRBJ1-1; D possibly corresponds to TRBD1 (5 bases). CDR3 length: 13 residues. Trimming removed 6 bases from V and 1 base from J, with 9 bases in between. Germline loops: CDR1 KGHSH, CDR2 LQKENI. The CDR3 sequence: CASSAGQNTEAFF. The CDR3 DNA is TGTGCCAGCTCCGCCGGACAGAACACTGAAGCTTTCTTT.

The chain has TRBV28 and TRBJ2-3; 8 positions match TRBD1. Germline values: CDR1 MDHEN, CDR2 SYDVKM. The junction had 7 bases not matched to a gene; V was cut back by 8 bases and J by 6 bases. The CDR3 runs 13 residues. The CDR3 sequence is CASVTGGRDTQYF. The CDR3 coding sequence is TGTGCCAGCGTTACAGGGGGGCGGGATACGCAGTATTTT.

The chain recombines TRBV4-2 with TRBJ1-6, with D unresolved. Per the germline V gene, CDR1 is LGHNA and CDR2 is YNFKEQ. V lost 4 bases and J 10 bases, leaving 14 bases between the germline ends. This CDR3 is 14 amino acids long. Here the CDR3 DNA reads TGTGCCAGCAGCCGCGGGGAGTCTTACTCACCCCTCCACTTT. This encodes CASSRGESYSPLHF.

The rearrangement joins TRBV18 to TRBJ1-4; D remains unclear. The CDR3 consists of 15 residues. Germline CDR1 reads KGHSH; CDR2 reads LQKENI. Trimming cost V 3 bases and J 0 bases, with 8 bases left between them. This CDR3 is CASSPQAATNEKLFF. CDR3 nucleotide sequence: TGTGCCAGCTCACCCCAGGCTGCAACTAATGAAAAACTGTTTTTT.

The table lists this clone with a few counts. The rearrangement joins TRBV2 to TRBJ2-7; D gene uncertain. This CDR3 comprises 11 residues. Germline V gene lookup returns CDR1 SNHLY and CDR2 FYNNEI. Trimming pared 6 bases from V and 4 bases from J, leaving 7 bases between. CDR3 coding DNA: TGTGCCAGCAGACAAGTATACGAGCAGTACTTC. Protein product: CASRQVYEQYF.

In this sample, this clone turned up a few times. V gene TRBV19 combines with J gene TRBJ2-1, with 13 bases aligning to TRBD2. The CDR3 consists of 15 residues. Germline trimming cut 6 bases from V and 7 bases from J; bases unmatched to any gene: 6. The germline V gene encodes CDR1 LNHDA and CDR2 SQIVND (reference sequence). The CDR3 sequence: CASSLGLAGRNEQFF. The CDR3 DNA follows: TGTGCCAGTAGCCTGGGACTAGCGGGGCGGAATGAGCAGTTCTTC.

The chain carries TRBV21-1 and TRBJ2-7; the D call of TRBD1 is as the table states it, not checked on the DNA. TRBV21-1 is classified as a pseudogene. CDR3 length: 16 residues. CDR3 nucleotides: TGTGCCAGCAGCAAACCAACGGGACAGGGGGTGGACGAGCAGTACTTC. It is translated as CASSKPTGQGVDEQYF.

The rearrangement links TRBV9 to TRBJ2-1; 9 bases match TRBD2. Germline assignment: CDR1 SGDLS and CDR2 YYNGEE. Trimming at V came to 0 bases and at J to 2 bases, leaving 6 bases not matched to a gene. The CDR3 sequence is 17 residues long. The CDR3 region is CASSVGIGGGAYNEQFF. In DNA form, the CDR3 reads TGTGCCAGCAGCGTAGGGATCGGCGGGGGGGCCTACAATGAGCAGTTCTTC.

This chain connects TRBV5-1 to TRBJ2-2; 12 bases are a match to TRBD2. V lost 2 bases and J lost 5; bases outside the gene matches: 4. Germline V gene data show CDR1 as SGHRS and CDR2 as YFSETQ. The CDR3 has 16 amino acids. CDR3 nucleotides: TGCGCCAGCAGCTTCCTAGCGGGAGGGACAACCGGGGAGCTGTTTTTT. Translating gives CASSFLAGGTTGELFF. Full variable domain (outside the CDR3, taken from reference TRBV5-1 and TRBJ2-2): KAGVTQTPRYLIKTRGQQVTLSCSPISGHRSVSWYQQTPGQGLQFLFEYFSETQRNKGNFPGRFSGRQFSNSRSEMNVSTLELGDSALYLCASSFLAGGTTGELFFGEGSRLTVL.

The chain links TRBV13 to TRBJ2-4; a weak D match, TRBD1 (5 bases). CDR3 length: 16 residues. Germline values: CDR1 PRHDT, CDR2 FYEKMQ (reference sequence). Trimming left V 5 bases short and J 2 bases short, with 16 bases between. CDR3 DNA sequence: TGTGCCAGCAGCACCCCCGGGCAGGGTTCCAAAAACATTCAGTACTTC. Translating it yields CASSTPGQGSKNIQYF.

The V call is TRBV5-1, the J call TRBJ1-5, with 10 bases identical to TRBD1. The CDR3 has 15 amino acids. Unmatched junction bases numbered 2, after V lost 0 bases and J lost 5 bases. Germline CDR1 SGHRS, CDR2 YFSETQ. The CDR3 nucleotides read TGCGCCAGCAGCTTGGAAGGGACAGGGGATCAGCCCCAGCATTTT. It yields the protein CASSLEGTGDQPQHF.

The rearrangement joins TRBV7-9 to TRBJ2-2; 8 positions agree with TRBD1. Germline V gene data show CDR1 as SEHNR and CDR2 as FQNEAQ (reference sequence). Losses at the gene ends were 5 bases for V and 6 bases for J; bases not matched to a gene: 8. The length of the CDR3 is 15 residues. In DNA, the CDR3 is TGTGCCAGCAGCCTTGACAGGGGAACAGCCGGGGAGCTGTTTTTT. Protein: CASSLDRGTAGELFF.

The rearrangement joins TRBV6-5 to TRBJ2-1; D possibly corresponds to TRBD2 (6 bases). Germline assignment: CDR1 MNHEY and CDR2 SVGAGI. The CDR3 has 11 amino acids. Trimming took 5 bases from V and 11 from J, leaving 10 bases between them. The CDR3, as DNA: TGTGCCAGCAGTCCTGGACTAAAGCAGTTCTTC. It encodes CASSPGLKQFF.

This rearrangement joins TRBV9 to TRBJ2-5; D not resolved. This CDR3 is built from 16 residues. Trimming left V 0 bases short and J 0 bases short, with 12 bases between. The germline V gene encodes CDR1 SGDLS and CDR2 YYNGEE. The CDR3 DNA follows: TGTGCCAGCAGCGTAGGTATCCGAGAATACCAAGAGACCCAGTACTTC. This translates into CASSVGIREYQETQYF.

This clone turned up a few times. This rearrangement joins TRBV4-3 to TRBJ2-2, with unresolved D. CDR1 is LGHNA, CDR2 YSLEER, per germline. The CDR3 consists of 13 residues. The V gene lost 0 bases and the J gene lost 4 bases, with 3 bases spanning the gap. CDR3 sequence reads: CASSQDSTGELFF. In DNA form, the CDR3 reads TGCGCCAGCAGCCAAGACAGCACCGGGGAGCTGTTTTTT.

In the case of this clone: A junction end diverges from the germline sequence, so it may reflect a read error. The CDR3 DNA reads as TGTGCCAGCAGTCCCAGGACAGGGGGGGATGGCTACCCCTTC. It encodes CASSPRTGGDGYPF. This chain connects TRBV27 to TRBJ1-2; 10 bases fit TRBD1. This CDR3 comprises 14 residues. Germline V lookup: CDR1 MNHEY, CDR2 SMNVEV (reference sequence).

V and J are TRBV2 and TRBJ2-2; 8 nucleotides align to TRBD1. CDR3 length equals 11 residues. Trimming took 11 bases from V and 7 from J; bases not matched to a gene: 3. Germline V gene lookup returns CDR1 SNHLY and CDR2 FYNNEI. For the CDR3, the DNA is TGTGCCGGACAGGGTAACGGGGAGCTGTTTTTT. Its protein is CAGQGNGELFF.

V gene TRBV6-1 combines with J gene TRBJ2-7; D remains ambiguous. Trimming pared 7 bases from V and 7 bases from J, leaving 23 bases between. The CDR3 is 15 amino acids. Germline CDR1 MNHNS, CDR2 SASEGT. The CDR3 region is CASTTTGEPLREQYF. The CDR3 coding sequence is TGTGCCAGCACCACCACGGGTGAACCTCTACGAGAGCAGTACTTC.

In DNA form, the CDR3 reads TGTGCCAGCAGCCGGCAGGACGGGACAGGGGGCGCGGGAGGCTACACCTTC. It yields the protein CASSRQDGTGGAGGYTF. The V and J genes are TRBV28 and TRBJ1-2; 12 bases fit TRBD1. Germline V gives CDR1 MDHEN, CDR2 SYDVKM. The CDR3 covers 17 residues. V lost 6 bases to trimming and J lost 8 bases; unmatched junction nucleotides: 16.

A few counts support this clone. The rearrangement links TRBV15 to TRBJ2-3; 7 bases agree with TRBD2. V shed 4 bases, J shed 6 bases, and the junction held 16 bases outside the gene matches. This CDR3 has 17 residues. Germline CDR1 is LNHNV and CDR2 is YYDKDF (reference sequence). CDR3 residues: CATSKRDRLTPTDTQYF. The DNA of the CDR3 is TGTGCCACCAGCAAGCGGGACCGACTTACCCCCACGGATACGCAGTATTTT.

In regard to this clone: The sample has other DNA sequences that encode this CDR3 too. The chain recombines TRBV19 with TRBJ1-5; TRBD1 is a possible D gene (6 bases). Trimming took off 4 bases at V and 2 bases at J, with 9 bases between the two ends. CDR3 length: 14 residues. CDR1 and CDR2 (germline): LNHDA, SQIVND (reference sequence). CDR3 nucleotides: TGTGCCAGTAGTACGACAGGTGGCAATCAGCCCCAGCATTTT. Translated: CASSTTGGNQPQHF.

This chain uses TRBV28 with TRBJ2-1, with TRBD2 matching 8 bases. CDR1 is MDHEN, CDR2 SYDVKM, per germline. With 5 bases clipped from V and 0 bases from J, the junction kept 6 bases outside the gene matches. The CDR3 sequence is 16 residues long. The CDR3 nucleotides read TGTGCCAGCAGTGCACACACTAGCGGCTCCTACAATGAGCAGTTCTTC. It codes for CASSAHTSGSYNEQFF.

The chain couples TRBV9 to TRBJ2-3; 7 bases agree with TRBD2. The length of the CDR3 is 15 residues. Looked up from germline, CDR1 is SGDLS and CDR2 is YYNGEE. J lost 2 bases, V lost 2 bases, and 5 bases had no gene match. The CDR3 DNA reads TGTGCCAGCAGCGTCCCGGGACTAACCACAGATACGCAGTATTTT. Its protein is CASSVPGLTTDTQYF.

This sequence joins TRBV7-2 and TRBJ1-5, with 10 bases identical to TRBD1. This CDR3 has 15 amino acids. The V gene end was trimmed by 1 base and the J gene end by 7 bases; junction bases not matched to a gene: 4. CDR1 and CDR2 (germline): SGHTA, FQGNSA. CDR3 coding DNA: TGTGCCAGCAGCTTAGGGAGGGACAGGGGCCAGCCCCAGCATTTT. Amino acid sequence: CASSLGRDRGQPQHF.

The chain joins TRBV18 to TRBJ1-1; D gene ambiguous. Trimming shortened V by 4 bases and J by 1 base, and 13 bases separated the two germline ends. The length of the CDR3 is 15 residues. Per the germline V gene, CDR1 is KGHSH and CDR2 is LQKENI. The DNA of the CDR3 is TGTGCCAGCTCACAACAACAGATCAGGAACACTGAAGCTTTCTTT. The encoded protein is CASSQQQIRNTEAFF.

The chain links TRBV4-3 to TRBJ1-2; the D gene is possibly TRBD1 (6 bases). The CDR3 loop spans 17 amino acids. The V gene lost 1 base and the J gene lost 2 bases, with 17 bases spanning the gap. The germline CDR1 and CDR2 sequences are LGHNA and YSLEER. The CDR3 reads CASSQASDSWTNYGYTF. The CDR3, as DNA: TGCGCCAGCAGCCAAGCCTCGGACAGCTGGACAAACTATGGCTACACCTTC.

In DNA form, the CDR3 reads TGCGCCAGCAGTGATTTGGGGAGATTTAACTATGGCTACACCTTC. This codes for CASSDLGRFNYGYTF. V and J are TRBV10-2 and TRBJ1-2; D gene uncertain. Trimming pared 3 bases from V and 1 base from J, leaving 12 bases between. This CDR3 comprises 15 residues. Per germline, CDR1 WSHSY and CDR2 SAAADI.

V and J are TRBV14 and TRBJ1-2; no firm D call. The CDR3 contains 16 residues. The germline V and J ends were trimmed by 3 bases and 0 bases, with 14 bases remaining between them. Germline CDR1 is SGHDN and CDR2 is FVKESK. The CDR3 here is CASSHTPAGANYGYTF. In nucleotides, the CDR3 is TGTGCCAGCAGCCATACACCGGCGGGAGCTAACTATGGCTACACCTTC. The full variable domain, rest sourced from reference TRBV14 and TRBJ1-2, is EAGVTQFPSHSVIEKGQTVTLRCDPISGHDNLYWYRRVMGKEIKFLLHFVKESKQDESGMPNNRFLAERTGGTYSTLKVQPAELEDSGVYFCASSHTPAGANYGYTFGSGTRLTVV.

The rearrangement uses TRBV4-3 and TRBJ2-7; 9 bases are a match to TRBD1. Germline CDR1 reads LGHNA; CDR2 reads YSLEER. The trim removed 4 bases at V and 5 bases at J, leaving 3 bases unmatched. The CDR3 length is 13 residues. The CDR3 DNA follows: TGCGCCAGCAGCCGCGGACAGGGGAACGAGCAGTACTTC. This sequence encodes CASSRGQGNEQYF.

This clone was found once. At one boundary the junction diverges from the germline segment, which might be a read error. The chain links TRBV28 to TRBJ1-2, with D possibly TRBD1 on 5 matching bases. Per the germline V gene, CDR1 is MDHEN and CDR2 is SYDVKM. This CDR3 contains 14 residues. The CDR3 region is CASSLSAGNYGYPF. CDR3 sequence (DNA): TGTGCCAGCAGTTTATCCGCAGGGAACTATGGCTACCCCTTC.

This clone was recorded once. The V and J genes are TRBV7-2 and TRBJ2-3; 8 positions agree with TRBD2. The CDR3 is 16 residues long. V shed 5 bases, J shed 8 bases, and the junction held 15 bases outside the gene matches. The V gene's germline CDR1 is SGHTA and CDR2 FQGNSA. The CDR3 loop is CASSRAPRAGASTQYF. DNA for the CDR3: TGTGCCAGCAGCCGTGCACCCAGAGCGGGAGCCAGTACGCAGTATTTT.